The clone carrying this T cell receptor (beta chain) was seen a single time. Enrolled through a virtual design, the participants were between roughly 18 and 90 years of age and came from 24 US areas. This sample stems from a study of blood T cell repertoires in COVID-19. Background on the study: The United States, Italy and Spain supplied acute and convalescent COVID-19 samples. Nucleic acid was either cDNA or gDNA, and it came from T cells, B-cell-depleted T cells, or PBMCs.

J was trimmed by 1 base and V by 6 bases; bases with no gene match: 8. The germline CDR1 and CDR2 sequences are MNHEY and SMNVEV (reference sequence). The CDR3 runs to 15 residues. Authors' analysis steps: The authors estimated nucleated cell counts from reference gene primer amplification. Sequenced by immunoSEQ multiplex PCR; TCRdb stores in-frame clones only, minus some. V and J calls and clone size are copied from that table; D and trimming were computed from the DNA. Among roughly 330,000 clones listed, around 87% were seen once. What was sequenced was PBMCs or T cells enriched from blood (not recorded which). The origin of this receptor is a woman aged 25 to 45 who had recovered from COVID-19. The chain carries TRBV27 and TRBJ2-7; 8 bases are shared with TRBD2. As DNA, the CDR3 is TGTGCCAGCAGGGGACGGCGCGGGGGGTCCTACGAGCAGTACTTC. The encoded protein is CASRGRRGGSYEQYF.